One and the same sample provided the 14 T cell receptor beta chains below, sequenced in a study of OX40 agonist ivuxolimab in advanced cancers. Profiling relied on immunoSEQ multiplex PCR, and the TCRdb table lists in-frame clones only, not all of them. The sample lists 55,000 to 95,000 clones, around nine tenths occurring once. The specimen comprised CD4+ or CD8+ T cells sorted from blood, sampled in a trial of the OX40 agonist ivuxolimab. The receptors derive from an adult with an advanced solid tumor such as melanoma, head and neck, liver or kidney cancer.

This clone was detected once. The chain uses TRBV5-6 and TRBJ2-7; D not certain. V was pared by 0 bases and J by 4 bases, with 14 bases between. Germline values: CDR1 SGHDT, CDR2 YYEEEE. The CDR3 has 15 amino acids. Here the CDR3 reads CASSLAPGWDYEQYF. DNA for the CDR3: TGTGCCAGCAGCTTGGCCCCAGGCTGGGATTACGAGCAGTACTTC.

The chain recombines TRBV4-2 with TRBJ2-7, with 10 bases aligning to TRBD2. J was trimmed by 0 bases and V by 5 bases; bases with no gene match: 7. Germline CDR1 LGHNA, CDR2 YNFKEQ. The CDR3 has 16 amino acids. The CDR3, as DNA: TGTGCCAGCAGCTCCCTAGCGGGAGATAGCTCCTACGAGCAGTACTTC. Its translation is CASSSLAGDSSYEQYF.

This CDR3 is CASRLAPPTGKSGRNEQFF. The CDR3 region has the DNA TGTGCCAGCAGATTAGCTCCTCCGACAGGGAAGTCTGGACGCAATGAGCAGTTCTTC. The chain employs TRBV27 and TRBJ2-1; 7 nucleotides align to TRBD1. This CDR3 is 19 amino acids long. CDR1 is MNHEY, CDR2 SMNVEV, per germline (reference sequence). V lost 6 bases to trimming and J lost 6 bases; unmatched junction nucleotides: 23.

Only a few counts were recorded for this clone. This chain links TRBV5-1 with TRBJ2-5; D is ambiguous. This CDR3 has 13 amino acids. Trimming took off 4 bases at V and 3 bases at J, with 10 bases between the two ends. Germline loops: CDR1 SGHRS, CDR2 YFSETQ. CDR3 sequence: CASSPQAKETQYF. CDR3 DNA sequence: TGCGCCAGCAGCCCCCAGGCAAAAGAGACCCAGTACTTC.

This clone was observed once. V and J are TRBV10-3 and TRBJ2-7; 15 bases align to TRBD2. Per the germline V gene, CDR1 is ENHRY and CDR2 is SYGVKD. With 10 bases clipped from V and 4 bases from J, the junction kept 5 bases outside the gene matches. The CDR3 has 14 amino acids. CDR3 bases: TGTGCCACGAGGACTAGCGGGGGGGTATACGAGCAGTACTTC. Its translation: CATRTSGGVYEQYF.

The J gene is TRBJ2-3, the V gene TRBV28; maybe TRBD1 (8 bases). Germline CDR1 reads MDHEN; CDR2 reads SYDVKM. V was clipped by 6 bases and J by 1 base, with 17 bases between them. The CDR3 contains 16 residues. The CDR3 is CASSLVQGGGTDTQYF. CDR3 in DNA: TGTGCCAGCAGCTTAGTACAGGGGGGGGGCACAGATACGCAGTATTTT.

V and J are TRBV19 and TRBJ2-5; the D call may be TRBD1 or TRBD2 (5 bases each). The CDR3 sequence is 11 residues long. Germline lookup yields CDR1 LNHDA and CDR2 SQIVND (reference sequence). Trimming took 11 bases from V and 5 from J, leaving 12 bases between them. The CDR3 DNA reads TGTGCCTCCCGGTGGGGGGAGACCCAGTACTTC. It is translated as CASRWGETQYF.

The rearrangement uses TRBV10-3 and TRBJ2-1, with 8 bases lining up with TRBD1. Germline V lookup: CDR1 ENHRY, CDR2 SYGVKD. The V segment lost 7 bases and the J segment 7 bases; nucleotides outside the gene matches: 24. CDR3 length: 19 residues. Written as DNA, the CDR3 is TGTGCCATCACAACGGACAGGGATCGGACCGGGGCAAATTGGAATGAGCAGTTCTTC. The encoded protein is CAITTDRDRTGANWNEQFF.

The chain employs TRBV28 and TRBJ2-7; perhaps TRBD1 as D (5 bases). The CDR3 spans 11 residues. Germline V CDR1 and CDR2: MDHEN, SYDVKM. The V end lost 8 bases, the J end lost 2 bases, and 7 bases lay between the germline ends. The CDR3 loop reads CASQQAYEQYF. For the CDR3, the DNA is TGTGCCAGCCAACAGGCCTACGAGCAGTACTTC.

The genes are TRBV19 and TRBJ1-6, with 8 bases identical to TRBD1. The junction had 11 bases not matched to a gene; V was cut back by 6 bases and J by 10 bases. The CDR3 extends over 15 amino acids. The germline V gene has CDR1 LNHDA and CDR2 SQIVND (reference sequence). The CDR3 sequence: CASRRGRDRRSPLHF. The DNA for the CDR3 is TGTGCCAGTAGGAGGGGCCGGGACAGGCGATCACCCCTCCACTTT.

This clone showed up just once. CDR3 in DNA: TGTGCCTGGGGAAATCTAGGGGGCAACGAGCAGTACTTC. This codes for CAWGNLGGNEQYF. The J gene is TRBJ2-7, the V gene TRBV30; 7 bases match TRBD1. Germline trimming cut 5 bases from V and 5 bases from J; bases unmatched to any gene: 9. CDR1 GTSNPN and CDR2 SVGIG come from the germline V gene (reference sequence). The CDR3 covers 13 residues.

The CDR3 region is CASSLPGRTGELFF. For the CDR3, the DNA is TGTGCCAGCAGCTTACCTGGCAGAACCGGGGAGCTGTTTTTT. The chain joins TRBV7-3 to TRBJ2-2; D unresolved. V gave up 2 bases and J gave up 5 bases, with 9 bases separating them. The CDR3 is 14 amino acids. Germline V gene data show CDR1 as SGHTA and CDR2 as FQGTGA.

The chain carries TRBV19 and TRBJ2-7; D gene uncertain. The V gene lost 3 bases and the J gene lost 4 bases, with 13 bases spanning the gap. CDR1 and CDR2 (germline): LNHDA, SQIVND (reference sequence). The CDR3 spans 14 residues. For the CDR3, the DNA is TGTGCCAGTAGTATGGGGATGTCAACGTACGAGCAGTACTTC. It translates to CASSMGMSTYEQYF.

The J gene is TRBJ1-1, the V gene TRBV5-1; TRBD1 agrees at 11 bases. This CDR3 has 14 residues. Germline CDR1 is SGHRS and CDR2 is YFSETQ. V was clipped by 4 bases and J by 6 bases; unmatched bases: 5. In DNA form, the CDR3 reads TGCGCCAGCAGCGGGGGACAGGGGGAGGCTGAAGCTTTCTTT. This gives the protein CASSGGQGEAEAFF.